Each of the 20 T cell receptor beta chains below was sequenced from the same sample in a study of vaccination effects on CD4 cells after COVID-19. Expansion with viral peptide pools was applied to antigen-specific CD4+ T cells by the ViraFEST assay prior to sequencing. Culture proceeded for approximately 9 days, and CD4+ T cells were then isolated. PCR-confirmed SARS-CoV-2 infection occurred in the person between March and December 2020. Produced via immunoSEQ multiplex PCR; TCRdb's table is partial and in-frame only. The sample holds tens of thousands of clones, around 67% seen once. Their antigen targets remain unknown. Source: CD4+ T cells from PBMCs cultured with a peptide pool, taken before COVID-19 vaccination. The receptors were gathered from a human donor who had a prior SARS-CoV-2 infection.

The chain is built from TRBV5-5 and TRBJ1-6; perhaps TRBD1 as D (5 bases). CDR1 is SGHKS, CDR2 YYEKEE, per germline (reference sequence). Trimming took 0 bases from V and 7 from J, leaving 11 bases between them. This CDR3 is 15 amino acids long. The CDR3 spells CASSLAGTVNSPLHF. As DNA, the CDR3 is TGTGCCAGCAGCTTGGCCGGGACGGTGAATTCACCCCTCCACTTT.

The chain uses TRBV7-3 and TRBJ2-5, with 7 nucleotides matching TRBD1. This CDR3 has 15 amino acids. Per germline, CDR1 SGHTA and CDR2 FQGTGA. Trimming at V came to 2 bases and at J to 5 bases, leaving 8 bases not matched to a gene. The CDR3 DNA follows: TGTGCCAGCAGCTTAGGGGGACAGCCGGGGGAGACCCAGTACTTC. Residues: CASSLGGQPGETQYF.

This chain uses TRBV20-1 with TRBJ2-3; D not certain. The V end lost 2 bases, the J end lost 10 bases, and 10 bases lay between the germline ends. CDR1 and CDR2 from the germline V gene are DFQATT and SNEGSKA (reference sequence). The CDR3 runs to 11 residues. This CDR3 is CSARPGMAQYF. CDR3 in DNA: TGCAGTGCTAGACCTGGGATGGCGCAGTATTTT.

The chain recombines TRBV19 with TRBJ1-2; a possible D gene is TRBD1 (6 bases). The CDR3 totals 15 residues. In germline, CDR1 is LNHDA, CDR2 SQIVND (reference sequence). V was pared by 4 bases and J by 8 bases, with 20 bases between. For the CDR3, the DNA is TGTGCCAGTAGTAGACCCATGGGGGCCCAGAGAGGCTACACCTTC. As protein: CASSRPMGAQRGYTF.

This clone has a handful of counts. This chain uses TRBV2 with TRBJ2-3; no firm D call. The V and J ends lost 3 bases and 0 bases respectively, with 7 bases between them. CDR1 and CDR2 (germline): SNHLY, FYNNEI. This CDR3 spans 14 amino acids. In DNA form, the CDR3 reads TGTGCCAGCAGTGACAGCAGTAGCACAGATACGCAGTATTTT. Translated, it gives CASSDSSSTDTQYF.

This rearrangement joins TRBV2 to TRBJ1-2; D gene unclear. Trimming cost V 5 bases and J 1 base, with 8 bases left between them. The CDR3 contains 13 residues. The V gene's germline CDR1 is SNHLY and CDR2 FYNNEI. Here the CDR3 DNA reads TGTGCCAGCAGTCAGGATCTTAACTATGGCTACACCTTC. Translated, it gives CASSQDLNYGYTF.

The chain joins TRBV18 to TRBJ2-3, with TRBD2 matching 8 bases. The germline gives CDR1 KGHSH, CDR2 LQKENI. Trimming took 5 bases from V and 2 from J; bases not matched to a gene: 6. The CDR3 contains 15 residues. CDR3 sequence (DNA): TGTGCCAGCTCATCGATAGCGGGGCCCACAGATACGCAGTATTTT. This encodes CASSSIAGPTDTQYF.

The J gene is TRBJ2-5, the V gene TRBV5-4; tentatively, D is TRBD1 or TRBD2 (6 bases each). This CDR3 has 14 amino acids. Germline V gene data show CDR1 as SGHNT and CDR2 as YYREEE (reference sequence). The V end was cut by 3 bases, the J end by 3 bases, with 12 bases between. This CDR3 is CASSSRRGEETQYF. The DNA of the CDR3 is TGTGCCAGCAGCTCCCGTAGGGGGGAAGAGACCCAGTACTTC.

The chain combines TRBV11-3 with TRBJ2-1; TRBD1 or TRBD2 may be the D gene (5 bases each). Germline assignment: CDR1 SGHNT and CDR2 YENEEA. This CDR3 is 13 amino acids long. Deletions cut 5 bases from V and 12 bases from J, with 17 bases between. CDR3 coding DNA: TGTGCCAGCAGCATGACCGGGACCTCGGGGCAGTTCTTC. Amino acid sequence: CASSMTGTSGQFF.

The chain uses TRBV5-6 and TRBJ2-5, with unresolved D. Per the germline V gene, CDR1 is SGHDT and CDR2 is YYEEEE. The CDR3 is made up of 12 amino acids. V lost 3 bases and J lost 2, with 5 bases in between. The DNA of the CDR3 is TGTGCCAGCAGCTACCAACAAGAGACCCAGTACTTC. The encoded protein is CASSYQQETQYF.

The chain combines TRBV6-5 with TRBJ2-7; TRBD1 matches at 9 bases. The CDR3 covers 14 residues. With V trimmed by 6 bases and J by 4 bases, 7 bases remained unmatched. Looked up from germline, CDR1 is MNHEY and CDR2 is SVGAGI. CDR3 coding DNA: TGTGCCAGCAGACCCGGGACAGGGTCGTACGAGCAGTACTTC. It encodes CASRPGTGSYEQYF.

This clone was observed a single time. The chain employs TRBV15 and TRBJ1-5; the match to TRBD1 covers 7 bases. CDR1 and CDR2 (germline): LNHNV, YYDKDF (reference sequence). This CDR3 is built from 15 residues. The V and J ends lost 4 bases and 6 bases, in that order; junction bases with no gene match: 9. The CDR3 DNA reads as TGTGCCACCAGCAAAAACCCAGGGGGAATTCAGCCCCAGCATTTT. It specifies CATSKNPGGIQPQHF.

CDR3 nucleotides: TGTGCCAGCAGTTATTCCGGGAAAGCTAACTATGGCTACACCTTC. It translates to CASSYSGKANYGYTF. The chain combines TRBV6-5 with TRBJ1-2; D remains ambiguous. The CDR3 spans 15 residues. CDR1 is MNHEY and CDR2 is SVGAGI in the germline V gene. V was shortened by 3 bases and J by 0 bases, with 11 bases between the two germline ends.

With respect to this clone: The junction differs from germline at one of its ends, possibly a read error. CDR3 sequence reads: CASSSSGGLSDTQYF. The CDR3 DNA reads TGTGCTAGCAGCTCTAGCGGGGGGCTTTCAGATACGCAGTATTTT. This chain uses TRBV7-7 with TRBJ2-3, with 11 bases aligning to TRBD2. The CDR3 has 15 amino acids. Germline V gene data show CDR1 as SSHAT and CDR2 as FNYEAQ (reference sequence).

A few counts support this clone. This sequence joins TRBV5-5 and TRBJ1-5; no clear D. The ends were cut back, 1 base at V and 10 bases at J, with 9 bases in the middle. Germline V gene sequence: CDR1 SGHKS, CDR2 YYEKEE (reference sequence). There are 12 residues in the CDR3. CDR3 in amino acids: CASSLPSQPQHF. In DNA form, the CDR3 reads TGTGCCAGCAGCTTGCCGTCCCAACCCCAGCATTTT.

This clone was seen a handful of times. J is TRBJ2-3 and V is TRBV28; 7 bases align to TRBD1. This CDR3 region has 14 residues. Germline trimming cut 5 bases from V and 2 bases from J; bases unmatched to any gene: 4. Germline-derived CDR1 and CDR2 are MDHEN and SYDVKM. CDR3 DNA sequence: TGTGCCAGCAGTCGGGACAGCCTCACAGATACGCAGTATTTT. Protein: CASSRDSLTDTQYF.

The chain recombines TRBV7-2 with TRBJ2-3; no definite D call. The germline gives CDR1 SGHTA, CDR2 FQGNSA. Trimming took 1 base from V and 2 from J, leaving 4 bases between them. The CDR3 extends over 13 amino acids. In DNA form, the CDR3 reads TGTGCCAGCAGCTTAGGGATCACAGATACGCAGTATTTT. This sequence encodes CASSLGITDTQYF.

CDR3 loop: CASSRDPLRNSNQPQHF. The DNA for the CDR3 is TGTGCCAGCAGCCGGGACCCACTGAGAAATAGCAATCAGCCCCAGCATTTT. This chain joins TRBV5-8 and TRBJ1-5; D perhaps matches TRBD1 (5 bases). Germline assignment: CDR1 SGHTS and CDR2 YDEGEE. The length of the CDR3 is 17 residues. Trimming pared 4 bases from V and 0 bases from J, leaving 17 bases between.

This clone occurred a few times. This chain links TRBV12-5 with TRBJ2-1; 10 positions agree with TRBD2. The CDR3 runs to 13 residues. The junction had 7 bases not matched to a gene; V was cut back by 8 bases and J by 9 bases. CDR1 LGHNT and CDR2 FRNRAP come from the germline V gene. CDR3 residues: CASTLAGVGEQFF. The CDR3 nucleotides are TGTGCTAGTACGCTAGCGGGAGTTGGTGAGCAGTTCTTC.

The chain employs TRBV5-6 and TRBJ1-5, with a tentative D call TRBD1 (5 bases). Germline V gene lookup returns CDR1 SGHDT and CDR2 YYEEEE. Trimming pared 4 bases from V and 2 bases from J, leaving 13 bases between. The CDR3 is made up of 15 amino acids. CDR3 coding DNA: TGTGCCAGCAGCCTACGGGACCCCGGCAATCAGCCCCAGCATTTT. It specifies CASSLRDPGNQPQHF.